The rows below give T cell receptor beta chains drawn from one sample of a study of cytomegalovirus exposure and HLA in healthy donors. Generated by immunoSEQ multiplex PCR, the TCRdb table keeps only in-frame clones and is missing some. Here the sample spans approximately 150,000 clones, about 80% being singletons. Sample: PBMCs. These receptors all stem from a woman under 30 in good health and CMV-seropositive. CDR3s include the opening cysteine and the closing phenylalanine or tryptophan. A D gene is named only where the DNA matches it firmly. Part of the rows lack a size; the others show once, few, many or a class for expanded clones.

CDR3aa,CDR3nt,d_gene,abundance,j_gene,v_gene
CASSKRFEQFF,TGTGCCAGCAGTAAACGGTTTGAGCAGTTCTTC,.,.,TRBJ2-1,TRBV6-1
CASSTAGTGSTDTQYF,TGTGCCAGCTCAACGGCCGGGACAGGGAGCACAGATACGCAGTATTTT,TRBD1,few,TRBJ2-3,TRBV18
CASTKTGVHEKLFF,TGTGCCAGCACCAAGACAGGGGTACACGAAAAACTGTTTTTT,TRBD1,.,TRBJ1-4,TRBV6-1
CASSLVQGHRAEQFF,TGTGCCAGCAGCTTAGTACAGGGTCATCGTGCTGAGCAGTTCTTC,.,once,TRBJ2-1,TRBV7-9
CASSQPGTGSNEQYF,TGTGCCAGCAGCCAGCCCGGGACAGGGTCCAACGAGCAGTACTTC,TRBD1,few,TRBJ2-7,TRBV4-2
CASSDLGASYF,TGTGCCAGCAGTGATTTGGGGGCTTCGTACTTC,.,few,TRBJ2-7,TRBV6-1
CASSGTVYKETQYF,TGTGCCAGCAGTGGGACAGTATACAAGGAGACCCAGTACTTC,.,.,TRBJ2-5,TRBV2
CSVGGGPSYGYTF,TGCAGCGTTGGCGGGGGGCCGAGCTATGGCTACACCTTC,.,.,TRBJ1-2,TRBV29-1
CASSLGDRGRETQYF,TGTGCCAGCAGCTTAGGGGACAGGGGGCGGGAGACCCAGTACTTC,TRBD1,.,TRBJ2-5,TRBV11-2
CASSSSDRGGTEAFF,TGTGCCAGCAGCTCCTCCGACAGGGGGGGCACTGAAGCTTTCTTT,TRBD1,once,TRBJ1-1,TRBV11-2
CASKEDRRPLYGYTF,TGTGCCAGCAAGGAAGACAGGAGACCTTTGTATGGCTACACCTTC,.,.,TRBJ1-2,TRBV6-1
CASSGTGPHEQYF,TGTGCCAGCAGTGGGACAGGGCCCCACGAGCAGTACTTC,TRBD1,once,TRBJ2-7,TRBV25-1
CASSLNRVPYEQYF,TGTGCCAGCAGCCTAAATCGGGTCCCCTACGAGCAGTACTTC,.,few,TRBJ2-7,TRBV11-1
CASSSSGTSGGDTDTQYF,TGTGCCAGCAGCTCCTCCGGGACTAGCGGGGGGGATACAGATACGCAGTATTTT,TRBD2,.,TRBJ2-3,TRBV9
CSSSLGFGTSGVEQYF,TGTTCCAGCAGCTTGGGATTCGGGACTAGCGGGGTCGAGCAGTACTTC,TRBD2,.,TRBJ2-7,TRBV7-9
CASSILKDYPFQNTGELFF,TGTGCCAGCAGCATATTAAAAGACTACCCCTTCCAGAACACCGGGGAGCTGTTTTTT,.,once,TRBJ2-2,TRBV7-9
CASSFAGFNSPLHF,TGTGCCAGCAGCTTTGCAGGGTTCAATTCACCCCTCCACTTT,.,.,TRBJ1-6,TRBV5-8
CASRRAGGGGGEAFF,TGTGCCAGCCGGCGCGCAGGAGGGGGGGGCGGTGAAGCTTTCTTT,.,.,TRBJ1-1,TRBV19
CASTHLDRASYNEQFF,TGTGCCAGCACCCATCTTGACAGGGCCTCCTACAATGAGCAGTTCTTC,TRBD1,.,TRBJ2-1,TRBV7-9
CASRGRDRAAYEQYF,TGTGCCAGCAGGGGCCGGGACAGGGCTGCGTACGAGCAGTACTTC,TRBD1,few,TRBJ2-7,TRBV13
CATQGPNNSPLHF,TGTGCCACACAGGGACCTAATAATTCACCCCTCCACTTT,.,.,TRBJ1-6,TRBV25-1
CASSSFRGDNEQFF,TGTGCCAGCAGCTCCTTCAGGGGAGACAATGAGCAGTTCTTC,.,once,TRBJ2-1,TRBV5-4
CASSQGGQGWGEQFF,TGTGCCAGCAGCCAGGGGGGTCAGGGATGGGGTGAGCAGTTCTTC,.,.,TRBJ2-1,TRBV7-6
CASSSLGTGSPPYNEQFF,TGTGCCAGCAGCTCCCTTGGGACAGGAAGTCCGCCCTACAATGAGCAGTTCTTC,TRBD1,.,TRBJ2-1,TRBV5-6
CSALGPGGAEAFF,TGCAGCGCTCTGGGGCCAGGCGGGGCGGAAGCTTTCTTT,.,.,TRBJ1-1,TRBV29-1
CASSVIRPGTEKNTEAFF,TGTGCCAGCAGCGTTATAAGACCCGGGACAGAGAAGAACACTGAAGCTTTCTTT,TRBD1,.,TRBJ1-1,TRBV14
CASSEEGHNEQFF,TGTGCCAGCAGTGAGGAGGGTCACAATGAGCAGTTCTTC,.,once,TRBJ2-1,TRBV6-4
CASSAQGRMDNEQFF,TGTGCCAGCAGTGCACAGGGGAGGATGGACAATGAGCAGTTCTTC,.,.,TRBJ2-1,TRBV2